The source of this TCR beta chain is a study of blood T cell repertoires in COVID-19. Across the whole study: Nucleic acid was either cDNA or gDNA, and it came from T cells, B-cell-depleted T cells, or PBMCs.

Per the authors' pipeline: Amplifying reference gene primers gave estimates of nucleated cell counts. Using immunoSEQ multiplex PCR, the repertoire was profiled, and TCRdb retains in-frame clones only, with some absent. V and J calls and clone size come straight from that table; D and trimming were deduced from the DNA. In the table there are some 150,000 clones, roughly 81% of which are singletons. This CDR3 has 13 residues. Trimming left V 10 bases short and J 5 bases short, with 17 bases between. Germline CDR1 reads SGHTA; CDR2 reads FQGNSA. The TCR originated in a man aged 35 to 55 with acute or convalescent COVID-19. The chain combines TRBV7-2 with TRBJ1-1, with D possibly matching TRBD1 (6 bases). Sequenced material: peripheral blood. CDR3 DNA sequence: TGTGCCAAGGGGGAGGGGGAAAAGACTGAAGCTTTCTTT. This sequence encodes CAKGEGEKTEAFF.